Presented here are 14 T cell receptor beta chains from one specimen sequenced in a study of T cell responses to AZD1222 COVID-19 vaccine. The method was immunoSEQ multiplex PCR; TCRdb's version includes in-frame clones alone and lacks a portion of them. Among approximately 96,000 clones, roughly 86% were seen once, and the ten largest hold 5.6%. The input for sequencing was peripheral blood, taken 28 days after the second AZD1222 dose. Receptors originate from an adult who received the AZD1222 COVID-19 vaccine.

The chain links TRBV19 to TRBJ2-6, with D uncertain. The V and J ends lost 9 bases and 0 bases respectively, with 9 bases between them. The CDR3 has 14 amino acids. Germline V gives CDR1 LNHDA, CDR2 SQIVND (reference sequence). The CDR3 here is CASIHSSGANVLTF. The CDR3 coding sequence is TGTGCCAGCATACATAGCTCTGGGGCCAACGTCCTGACTTTC.

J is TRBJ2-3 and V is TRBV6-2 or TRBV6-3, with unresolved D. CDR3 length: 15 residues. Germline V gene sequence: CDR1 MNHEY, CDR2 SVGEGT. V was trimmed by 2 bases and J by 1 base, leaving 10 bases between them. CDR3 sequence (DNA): TGTGCCAGCAGTTACACGAATGTGGGCACAGATACGCAGTATTTT. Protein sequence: CASSYTNVGTDTQYF.

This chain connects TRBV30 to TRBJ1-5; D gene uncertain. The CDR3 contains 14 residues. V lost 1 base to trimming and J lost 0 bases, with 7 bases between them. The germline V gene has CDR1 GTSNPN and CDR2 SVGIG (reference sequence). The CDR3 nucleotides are TGTGCCTGGAGTGGACTGAATAGCAATCAGCCCCAGCATTTT. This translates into CAWSGLNSNQPQHF. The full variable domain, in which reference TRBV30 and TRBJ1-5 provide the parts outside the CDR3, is SQTIHQWPATLVQPVGSPLSLECTVEGTSNPNLYWYRQAAGRGLQLLFYSVGIGQISSEVPQNLSASRPQDRQFILSSKKLLLSDSGFYLCAWSGLNSNQPQHFGDGTRLSIL.

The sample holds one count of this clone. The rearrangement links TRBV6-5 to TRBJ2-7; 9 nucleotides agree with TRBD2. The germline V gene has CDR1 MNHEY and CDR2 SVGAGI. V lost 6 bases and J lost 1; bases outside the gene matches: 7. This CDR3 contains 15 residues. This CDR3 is CASSPSGRLSYEQYF. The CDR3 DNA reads TGTGCCAGCAGCCCGAGCGGGAGGCTTTCCTACGAGCAGTACTTC.

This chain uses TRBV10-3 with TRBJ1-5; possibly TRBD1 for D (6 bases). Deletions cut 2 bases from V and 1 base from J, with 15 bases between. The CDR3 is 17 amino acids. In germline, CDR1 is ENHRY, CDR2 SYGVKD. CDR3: CAISEGIRGGSNQPQHF. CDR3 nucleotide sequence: TGTGCCATCAGTGAGGGGATCAGGGGAGGGAGCAATCAGCCCCAGCATTTT.

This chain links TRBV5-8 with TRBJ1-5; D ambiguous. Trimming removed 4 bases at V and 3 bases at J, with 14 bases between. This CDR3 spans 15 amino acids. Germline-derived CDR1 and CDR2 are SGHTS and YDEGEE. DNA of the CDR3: TGTGCCAGCAGCCGGCCCGGTGGTAACAATCAGCCCCAGCATTTT. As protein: CASSRPGGNNQPQHF.

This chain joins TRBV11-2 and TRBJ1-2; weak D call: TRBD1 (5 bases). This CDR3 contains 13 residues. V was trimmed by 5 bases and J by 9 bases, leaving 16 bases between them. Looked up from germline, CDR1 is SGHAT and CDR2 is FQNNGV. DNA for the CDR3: TGTGCCAGCAGCCGGGCCCTACGGGGGAGCTACACCTTC. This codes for CASSRALRGSYTF. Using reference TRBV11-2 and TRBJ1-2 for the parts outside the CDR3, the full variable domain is EAGVAQSPRYKIIEKRQSVAFWCNPISGHATLYWYQQILGQGPKLLIQFQNNGVVDDSQLPKDRFSAERLKGVDSTLKIQPAKLEDSAVYLCASSRALRGSYTFGSGTRLTVV.

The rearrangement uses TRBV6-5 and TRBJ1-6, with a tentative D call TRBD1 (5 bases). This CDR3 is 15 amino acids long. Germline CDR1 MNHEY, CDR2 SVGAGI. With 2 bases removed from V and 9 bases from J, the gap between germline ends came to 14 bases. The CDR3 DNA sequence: TGTGCCAGCAGTTACAGTTACCAGGGAGGTTCACCCCTCCACTTT. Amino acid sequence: CASSYSYQGGSPLHF.

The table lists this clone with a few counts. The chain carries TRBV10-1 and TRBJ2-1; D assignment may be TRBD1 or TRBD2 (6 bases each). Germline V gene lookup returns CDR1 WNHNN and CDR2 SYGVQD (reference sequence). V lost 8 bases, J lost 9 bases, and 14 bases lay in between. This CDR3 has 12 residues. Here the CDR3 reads CASGRKGGEQFF. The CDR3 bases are TGCGCCAGCGGGCGGAAGGGGGGTGAGCAGTTCTTC.

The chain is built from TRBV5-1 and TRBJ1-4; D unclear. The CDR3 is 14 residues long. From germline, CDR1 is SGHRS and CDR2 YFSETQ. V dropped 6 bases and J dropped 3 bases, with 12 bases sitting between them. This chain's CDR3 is CASTRQAPNEKLFF. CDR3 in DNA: TGCGCCAGCACTAGACAAGCCCCTAATGAAAAACTGTTTTTT.

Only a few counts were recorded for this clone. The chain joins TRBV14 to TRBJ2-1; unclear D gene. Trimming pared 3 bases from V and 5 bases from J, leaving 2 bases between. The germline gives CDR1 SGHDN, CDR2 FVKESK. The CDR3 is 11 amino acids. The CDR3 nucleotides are TGTGCCAGCAGCCAGAACAATGAGCAGTTCTTC. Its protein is CASSQNNEQFF.

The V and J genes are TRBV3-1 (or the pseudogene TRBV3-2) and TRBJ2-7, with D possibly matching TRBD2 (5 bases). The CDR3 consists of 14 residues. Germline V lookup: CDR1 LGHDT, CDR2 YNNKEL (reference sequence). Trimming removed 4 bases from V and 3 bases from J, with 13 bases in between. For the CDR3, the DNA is TGTGCCAGCAGCCCGATTCGAGGGTTCTACGAGCAGTACTTC. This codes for CASSPIRGFYEQYF.

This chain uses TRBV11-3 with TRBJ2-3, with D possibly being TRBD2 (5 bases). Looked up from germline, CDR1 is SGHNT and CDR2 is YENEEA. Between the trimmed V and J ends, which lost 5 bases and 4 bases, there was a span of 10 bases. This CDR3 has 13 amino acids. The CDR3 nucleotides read TGTGCCAGCAGCGTCAGCGGAGCAGATACGCAGTATTTT. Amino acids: CASSVSGADTQYF.

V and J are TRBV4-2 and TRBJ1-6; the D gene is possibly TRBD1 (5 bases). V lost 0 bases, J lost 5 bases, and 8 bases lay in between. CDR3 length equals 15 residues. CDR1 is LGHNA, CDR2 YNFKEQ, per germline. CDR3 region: CASSQDAGNNSPLHF. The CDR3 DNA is TGTGCCAGCAGCCAAGACGCAGGGAATAATTCACCCCTCCACTTT.